This TCR beta chain was captured in a study of cytomegalovirus exposure and HLA in healthy donors. The CDR3 loop spans 17 amino acids. Germline V gene data show CDR1 as SQVTM and CDR2 as ANQGSEA. V dropped 4 bases and J dropped 0; count of bases not matched to a gene: 3. Both 60 Vbeta primers and 13 Jbeta primers went into the PCR. This table comes from immunoSEQ multiplex PCR, and its TCRdb copy is limited to in-frame clones, with some not included. The data hold fewer than 250,000 clones, with roughly 82% observed a single time. The rearrangement joins TRBV29-1 to TRBJ2-1, with 16 bases that match TRBD2. The source is a man aged 40-49 years in good health and CMV-seropositive. Material: PBMCs. The CDR3 DNA reads TGCAGCGTTGTTGGGACTAGCGGGAGGGCCTCCTACAATGAGCAGTTCTTC. This translates into CSVVGTSGRASYNEQFF.